The next 21 T cell receptor beta chains were all read from a single sample in a study of PD-L1 blockade in urothelial cancer. Method: immunoSEQ multiplex PCR; TCRdb's copy keeps in-frame clones and lacks some. The sample yields about 71,000 clones, roughly 91% seen once. The specimen comprised PBMCs, sampled around atezolizumab (anti-PD-L1) treatment. The receptors here all came from a man between 60 and 75 years old with urothelial cancer.

The chain recombines TRBV25-1 with TRBJ1-1; D not certain. CDR1 and CDR2 (germline): MGHDK, SYGVNS. The CDR3 consists of 17 residues. Trimming pared 0 bases from V and 1 base from J, leaving 15 bases between. The CDR3, as DNA: TGTGCCAGCAGTGAATATAGTCGGGGTCCCGGGAACACTGAAGCTTTCTTT. Residues: CASSEYSRGPGNTEAFF.

The V gene is TRBV7-9, the J gene TRBJ2-2; D is perhaps TRBD2 (6 bases). V was cut by 8 bases and J by 6 bases, with 10 bases left in between. Germline assignment: CDR1 SEHNR and CDR2 FQNEAQ (reference sequence). The CDR3 runs to 12 residues. In DNA, the CDR3 is TGTGCCAGCCGAAGCGGGCCCGGGGAGCTGTTTTTT. It specifies CASRSGPGELFF.

This clone was seen a single time. The chain carries TRBV6-5 and TRBJ2-7; 9 bases fit TRBD1. CDR1 and CDR2 from the germline V gene are MNHEY and SVGAGI. The CDR3 is made up of 15 amino acids. V lost 5 bases, J lost 4 bases, and 9 bases stayed unmatched. The CDR3 reads CASSPTGTGIYEQYF. The CDR3 coding sequence is TGTGCCAGCAGTCCAACCGGGACAGGGATTTACGAGCAGTACTTC.

The rearrangement uses TRBV4-3 and TRBJ1-5, with D maybe TRBD1 (6 bases). Germline V gene sequence: CDR1 LGHNA, CDR2 YSLEER. CDR3 length: 16 residues. With 1 base removed from V and 2 bases from J, the gap between germline ends came to 12 bases. The CDR3 DNA reads as TGCGCCAGCAGCCAAGGGTGGCCAGGGGGCAATCAGCCCCAGCATTTT. Its protein product is CASSQGWPGGNQPQHF.

The chain has TRBV29-1 and TRBJ1-1, with unresolved D. CDR3 length: 15 amino acids. The V and J ends lost 4 bases and 1 base respectively, with 16 bases between them. In germline, CDR1 is SQVTM, CDR2 ANQGSEA. The CDR3: CSVAGFRNRNTEAFF. The DNA for the CDR3 is TGCAGCGTTGCCGGGTTCAGAAACCGGAACACTGAAGCTTTCTTT.

This chain joins TRBV10-2 and TRBJ1-2, with D perhaps TRBD1 (5 bases). V lost 6 bases and J 3 bases, leaving 14 bases between the germline ends. Germline CDR1 and CDR2: WSHSY and SAAADI. CDR3 size: 14 residues. This CDR3 reads CASSPAREDYGYTF. The CDR3 DNA reads TGCGCCAGCAGCCCCGCCAGGGAGGACTATGGCTACACCTTC.

The chain employs TRBV27 and TRBJ2-3; TRBD2 is a possible D gene (5 bases). Trimming pared 4 bases from V and 2 bases from J, leaving 10 bases between. CDR3 length equals 14 residues. In germline, CDR1 is MNHEY, CDR2 SMNVEV (reference sequence). Here the CDR3 reads CASSWGDPTDTQYF. In DNA form, the CDR3 reads TGTGCCAGCAGTTGGGGAGATCCCACAGATACGCAGTATTTT.

The CDR3 loop reads CASSTRVGPGTDTQYF. The CDR3 region has the DNA TGTGCCAGTAGTACCAGGGTGGGTCCGGGCACAGATACGCAGTATTTT. The rearrangement links TRBV19 to TRBJ2-3; TRBD1 is a possible D gene (5 bases). The V end was cut by 4 bases, the J end by 1 base, with 15 bases between. Looked up from germline, CDR1 is LNHDA and CDR2 is SQIVND (reference sequence). The CDR3 consists of 16 residues.

This clone was seen a single time. The rearrangement links TRBV4-1 to TRBJ2-3; a weak D match, TRBD2 (5 bases). The CDR3 is made up of 16 amino acids. Germline assignment: CDR1 MGHRA and CDR2 YSYEKL. V was trimmed by 1 base and J by 6 bases, leaving 17 bases between them. The CDR3 sequence is CASSQGLGGWRDTQYF. The CDR3 DNA reads TGCGCCAGCAGCCAAGGCCTTGGCGGGTGGAGGGATACGCAGTATTTT.

The chain is built from TRBV9 and TRBJ1-1; D perhaps matches TRBD1 (6 bases). Trimming left V 2 bases short and J 1 base short, with 12 bases between. CDR3 length equals 15 residues. CDR1 is SGDLS, CDR2 YYNGEE, per germline. In nucleotides, the CDR3 is TGTGCCAGCAGCGTTTTACAGGGCGCGAACACTGAAGCTTTCTTT. Its translation is CASSVLQGANTEAFF.

This clone came up once. The rearrangement joins TRBV19 to TRBJ2-7; possible D gene TRBD1, 5 bases. From germline, CDR1 is LNHDA and CDR2 SQIVND (reference sequence). V was clipped by 4 bases and J by 4 bases, with 17 bases between them. The CDR3 runs to 15 residues. The CDR3 loop is CASSTDTGRFYEQYF. The CDR3 bases are TGTGCCAGTAGTACCGATACAGGAAGATTTTACGAGCAGTACTTC.

The rearrangement uses TRBV5-1 and TRBJ2-5; possibly TRBD1 for D (6 bases). In germline, CDR1 is SGHRS, CDR2 YFSETQ. V gave up 4 bases and J gave up 5 bases, with 18 bases separating them. The CDR3 length is 15 residues. CDR3 bases: TGCGCCAGCAGCCGTCAGGGGACGATGGAGGAGACCCAGTACTTC. Residues: CASSRQGTMEETQYF.

The rearrangement joins TRBV11-2 to TRBJ2-5; TRBD1 matches 9 bases. Germline-derived CDR1 and CDR2 are SGHAT and FQNNGV. CDR3 length: 16 residues. The V gene end was trimmed by 0 bases and the J gene end by 4 bases; junction bases not matched to a gene: 6. In DNA form, the CDR3 reads TGTGCCAGCAGCTTAGATCAAACAGGGGGCACAGAGACCCAGTACTTC. The encoded protein is CASSLDQTGGTETQYF.

The genes are TRBV2 and TRBJ1-2; 12 bases map to TRBD1. J lost 4 bases, V lost 3 bases, and 3 bases had no gene match. The germline gives CDR1 SNHLY, CDR2 FYNNEI. The CDR3 consists of 15 residues. The CDR3 here is CASSEGQGASYGYTF. The CDR3 DNA sequence: TGTGCCAGCAGTGAGGGACAGGGGGCCTCCTATGGCTACACCTTC.

V and J are TRBV7-3 and TRBJ2-5, with D perhaps matching TRBD2 (6 bases). Germline loops: CDR1 SGHTA, CDR2 FQGTGA. Trimming left V 2 bases short and J 2 bases short, with 15 bases between. This CDR3 region has 16 residues. The CDR3 here is CASSLGGAGPQETQYF. DNA for the CDR3: TGTGCCAGCAGCTTAGGGGGTGCGGGGCCACAAGAGACCCAGTACTTC.

The chain links TRBV19 to TRBJ1-2, with 8 bases that match TRBD1. The germline V gene has CDR1 LNHDA and CDR2 SQIVND (reference sequence). The CDR3 is 14 amino acids. Trimming removed 3 bases from V and 7 bases from J; junction bases left unmatched: 7. CDR3 sequence: CASSMVQGAGGYTF. CDR3 nucleotide sequence: TGTGCCAGTAGTATGGTCCAGGGGGCAGGTGGCTACACCTTC.

This clone appeared once. CDR3 DNA: TGTGCCAGCAGCTTAGCGGGGGCGGATGGCTACACCTTC. Translation gives CASSLAGADGYTF. The J gene is TRBJ1-2, the V gene TRBV7-2; perhaps TRBD1 as D (6 bases). Germline CDR1 and CDR2: SGHTA and FQGNSA. This CDR3 contains 13 residues. V lost 0 bases and J lost 6, with 8 bases in between.

This clone showed up just once. J is TRBJ2-3 and V is TRBV30; TRBD2 agrees at 8 bases. The CDR3 runs 17 residues. Losses at the gene ends were 0 bases for V and 0 bases for J; bases not matched to a gene: 8. In germline, CDR1 is GTSNPN, CDR2 SVGIG (reference sequence). CDR3 loop: CAWSVRTGGRSTDTQYF. The CDR3 DNA is TGTGCCTGGAGTGTAAGGACGGGGGGGCGTAGCACAGATACGCAGTATTTT.

This chain links TRBV7-3 with TRBJ2-1; TRBD2 matches 12 bases. Losses at the gene ends were 5 bases for V and 7 bases for J; bases not matched to a gene: 6. CDR1 is SGHTA and CDR2 is FQGTGA in the germline V gene. CDR3 length: 15 residues. CDR3 region: CASSPSGGEMNEQFF. The DNA for the CDR3 is TGTGCCAGCAGCCCTAGCGGGGGGGAGATGAATGAGCAGTTCTTC.

The V gene is TRBV7-2, the J gene TRBJ2-5; TRBD1 aligns across 7 bases. CDR3 length equals 16 residues. The V gene's germline CDR1 is SGHTA and CDR2 FQGNSA. The trim removed 5 bases at V and 0 bases at J, leaving 9 bases unmatched. CDR3: CASSPGRDSYQETQYF. In DNA, the CDR3 is TGTGCCAGCAGCCCTGGTAGGGACAGCTACCAAGAGACCCAGTACTTC.

The chain combines TRBV7-6 with TRBJ1-1, with TRBD1 as a possible D gene (6 bases). Trimming pared 7 bases from V and 1 base from J, leaving 16 bases between. CDR3 size: 15 residues. The germline gives CDR1 SGHVS, CDR2 FNYEAQ. Written as DNA, the CDR3 is TGTGCCAGCACCTCGGGGTCGGGACAGAACACTGAAGCTTTCTTT. It is translated as CASTSGSGQNTEAFF.